Sequencing of this TCR beta chain was carried out in a study of radiation and T cells in renal cell carcinoma. At the level of the study: Nephrectomy followed 15 Gy stereotactic body radiation by 4 weeks.

Time point indicated: blood 2 weeks post-SBRT. The treatment here: 15 Gy SBRT to primary tumor, nephrectomy 4 weeks later. Trimming at V came to 0 bases and at J to 2 bases, leaving 11 bases not matched to a gene. There are 18 residues in the CDR3. The germline CDR1 and CDR2 sequences are SGHAT and FQNNGV. Using immunoSEQ multiplex PCR, the repertoire was profiled, and TCRdb retains in-frame clones only, with some absent. The sample has tens of thousands of clones, around three quarters seen once; the top ten hold approximately 7%. The chain has TRBV11-2 and TRBJ2-3, with 7 bases identical to TRBD1. This TCR came from a man aged 55 to 70 with renal cell carcinoma. The material sequenced was blood, taken from a patient whose treatment included radiotherapy and nephrectomy. The CDR3 sequence: CASSLDARDSILTDTQYF. The CDR3 DNA follows: TGTGCCAGCAGCTTAGATGCCCGGGACAGCATACTCACAGATACGCAGTATTTT.